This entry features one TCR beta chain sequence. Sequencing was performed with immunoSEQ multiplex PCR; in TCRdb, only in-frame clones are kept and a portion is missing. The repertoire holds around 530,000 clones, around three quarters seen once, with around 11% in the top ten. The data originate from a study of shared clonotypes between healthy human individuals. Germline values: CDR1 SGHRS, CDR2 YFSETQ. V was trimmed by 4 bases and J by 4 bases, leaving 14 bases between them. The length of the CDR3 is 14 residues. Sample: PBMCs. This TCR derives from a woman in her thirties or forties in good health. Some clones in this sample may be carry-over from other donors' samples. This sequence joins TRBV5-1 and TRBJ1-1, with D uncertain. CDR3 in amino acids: CASSPSQVGTEAFF. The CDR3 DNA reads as TGCGCCAGCAGCCCGTCCCAGGTCGGCACTGAAGCTTTCTTT. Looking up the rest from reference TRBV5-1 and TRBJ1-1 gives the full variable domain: KAGVTQTPRYLIKTRGQQVTLSCSPISGHRSVSWYQQTPGQGLQFLFEYFSETQRNKGNFPGRFSGRQFSNSRSEMNVSTLELGDSALYLCASSPSQVGTEAFFGQGTRLTVV.